The table lists the clone carrying this T cell receptor (beta chain) with a few counts. This entry is derived from a study of blood T cell repertoires in COVID-19. Study background: COVID-19 samples, acute and convalescent, were from the United States, Italy and Spain. PBMCs, B-cell-depleted T cells, or T cells were the source of the cDNA or gDNA that made up the material.

Germline CDR1 and CDR2: MDHEN and SYDVKM. Trimming took off 1 base at V and 4 bases at J, with 13 bases between the two ends. The CDR3 contains 16 residues. How the authors handled the data: Amplification of reference gene primers was used by the study to estimate nucleated cell counts. Measured with immunoSEQ multiplex PCR; TCRdb has only the in-frame clones, and not every one. The DNA was the basis for D and trimming; V, J and clone size are from that table. The data show some 80,000 clones, approximately 79% seen once. The chain combines TRBV28 with TRBJ2-2; TRBD2 is a possible D gene (5 bases). This receptor was taken from a woman older than 75 with active or convalescent COVID-19. Sequenced: peripheral blood. CDR3 residues: CASSLFQDLGTGELFF. The CDR3, as DNA: TGTGCCAGCAGTTTATTTCAGGACTTGGGCACCGGGGAGCTGTTTTTT.